The 20 T cell receptor beta chains listed next were all sequenced from one sample in a study of blood T cells in healthy people across ages. A sample-barcoded 5' primer and a J-beta primer mix were used in a second PCR of roughly 6 to 11 cycles. TCRdb recomputed calls from the 5' RACE reads with MiXCR, one row per CDR3 protein. The repertoire holds approximately 810,000 distinct CDR3 sequences, with 29% as singletons. The source material was blood. These receptors all come from a woman of 80 years or more in good health.

Ten or more counts support this clonotype. The V call is TRBV20-1, the J call TRBJ2-5; D remains unclear. The germline gives CDR1 DFQATT, CDR2 SNEGSKA (reference sequence). Deletions cut 1 base from V and 1 base from J, with 4 bases between. This CDR3 is built from 12 residues. The CDR3 DNA follows: TGCAGTGCTAGAGCAGCCCAAGAGACCCAGTACTTC. Protein: CSARAAQETQYF.

In its sample, this clonotype was seen many times. The chain couples TRBV20-1 to TRBJ2-1, with unresolved D. This CDR3 is 13 amino acids long. The V end was cut by 6 bases, the J end by 2 bases, with 11 bases between. The germline V gene encodes CDR1 DFQATT and CDR2 SNEGSKA (reference sequence). The CDR3 DNA sequence: TGCAGTGCCCTGGGATTGGCCTACAATGAGCAGTTCTTC. Amino acids: CSALGLAYNEQFF.

The V gene is TRBV5-6, the J gene TRBJ1-5, with TRBD1 identical over 11 bases. CDR3 length equals 15 residues. J gave up 7 bases and V 2 bases, and 5 bases lay outside the gene matches. Germline CDR1 is SGHDT and CDR2 is YYEEEE. The CDR3 protein is CASSFWWDRGQPQHF. The CDR3 DNA follows: TGTGCCAGCAGCTTTTGGTGGGACAGGGGGCAGCCCCAGCATTTT.

On this clonotype itself: This sequence may be a read error, since a much larger clone differs from it by one base. V is TRBV4-3 and J is TRBJ1-2; tentative D call: TRBD1 (5 bases). This CDR3 is built from 15 residues. Trimming removed 4 bases from V and 4 bases from J, with 16 bases in between. Per the germline V gene, CDR1 is LGHNA and CDR2 is YSLEER. The CDR3 region is CASSPHAGPGYGYTF. The CDR3 DNA follows: TGCGCCAGCAGCCCACATGCAGGGCCCGGCTATGGCTACACCTTC.

This clonotype was seen repeatedly, ten times or more. V usage is TRBV6-6 and J usage is TRBJ2-5; 12 bases match TRBD2. The CDR3 loop spans 17 amino acids. Germline lookup yields CDR1 MNHNY and CDR2 SVGAGI (reference sequence). V shed 2 bases, J shed 5 bases, and the junction held 9 bases outside the gene matches. CDR3 sequence reads: CASSYRASGGAYETQYF. For the CDR3, the DNA is TGTGCCAGCAGTTACAGGGCTAGCGGGGGGGCGTATGAGACCCAGTACTTC.

The chain joins TRBV3-1 to TRBJ1-4; the D is unclear. V shed 6 bases and J shed 7 bases, with 9 bases lying between them. The CDR3 has 12 amino acids. Germline lookup yields CDR1 LGHDT and CDR2 YNNKEL (reference sequence). CDR3 nucleotide sequence: TGTGCCAGCAGGGATGTTGGTGAAAAACTGTTTTTT. Protein sequence: CASRDVGEKLFF.

This clonotype was picked up a small number of times. The rearrangement joins TRBV20-1 to TRBJ2-1; weak D call: TRBD2 (6 bases). V was clipped by 4 bases and J by 3 bases, with 10 bases between them. Germline V gene sequence: CDR1 DFQATT, CDR2 SNEGSKA (reference sequence). This CDR3 comprises 13 residues. CDR3 sequence: CSAKRGNYNEQFF. In DNA form, the CDR3 reads TGCAGTGCTAAACGGGGGAACTACAATGAGCAGTTCTTC.

This chain links TRBV7-2 with TRBJ2-1, with D possibly being TRBD1 (5 bases). The CDR3 is made up of 12 amino acids. CDR1 SGHTA and CDR2 FQGNSA come from the germline V gene. Trimming cost V 5 bases and J 9 bases, with 11 bases left between them. CDR3 residues: CASSQQGTEQFF. The CDR3 region has the DNA TGTGCCAGCAGCCAGCAGGGTACTGAGCAGTTCTTC. The full variable domain, in which reference TRBV7-2 and TRBJ2-1 provide the parts outside the CDR3, is GAGVSQSPSNKVTEKGKDVELRCDPISGHTALYWYRQSLGQGLEFLIYFQGNSAPDKSGLPSDRFSAERTGGSVSTLTIQRTQQEDSAVYLCASSQQGTEQFFGPGTRLTVL.

Of note for this clonotype: The junction departs from the called germline gene at one end, perhaps through a read error. This rearrangement joins TRBV3-1 to TRBJ2-7; the match to TRBD1 covers 9 bases. CDR3 length: 16 residues. Germline loops: CDR1 LGHDT, CDR2 YNNKEL (reference sequence). The CDR3 loop is CACSPTAGTGYYEQYF. CDR3 bases: TGTGCCTGCAGCCCCACCGCGGGGACAGGGTACTACGAGCAGTACTTC.

The sample holds a few counts of this clonotype. A clone one base away is much larger, so this may be a read error. The chain carries TRBV9 and TRBJ2-3; perhaps TRBD2 as D (5 bases). The CDR3 runs 13 residues. Germline CDR1 reads SGDLS; CDR2 reads YYNGEE. The V end was cut by 3 bases, the J end by 5 bases, with 10 bases between. The CDR3 coding sequence is TGTGCCAGCAGCGCCTCTACTAGAGATACGCAGTATTTT. Protein product: CASSASTRDTQYF.

Notes on this clonotype: With a much larger clone just one base away, this may be a read error. The chain uses TRBV19 and TRBJ2-1; D unclear. Germline CDR1 and CDR2: LNHDA and SQIVND (reference sequence). The CDR3 spans 14 residues. Trimming took off 11 bases at V and 6 bases at J, with 20 bases between the two ends. CDR3 nucleotide sequence: TGTGCCGCCTCCTCGGTTCCGGTAGCCAATGAGCAGTTCTTC. Translating gives CAASSVPVANEQFF.

With respect to this clonotype: Possible read error: a much larger clone is one base away. This sequence joins TRBV6-6 and TRBJ1-1, with D tentatively TRBD1 (5 bases). The ends were cut back, 8 bases at V and 1 base at J, with 14 bases in the middle. The CDR3 runs to 14 residues. CDR1 is MNHNY, CDR2 SVGAGI, per germline (reference sequence). The CDR3 loop reads CASGEGRANTEAFF. In DNA form, the CDR3 reads TGTGCCAGCGGGGAGGGACGTGCGAACACTGAAGCTTTCTTT.

In this sample, this clonotype turned up many times. The J gene is TRBJ2-1, the V gene TRBV7-2; 11 bases are shared with TRBD2. The V gene end was trimmed by 1 base and the J gene end by 7 bases; junction bases not matched to a gene: 9. The germline V gene encodes CDR1 SGHTA and CDR2 FQGNSA. CDR3 length: 17 residues. Here the CDR3 reads CASSLGGPSGGQNEQFF. As DNA, the CDR3 is TGTGCCAGCAGCTTAGGTGGGCCTAGCGGGGGGCAGAATGAGCAGTTCTTC. Full variable domain (remainder filled in from reference TRBV7-2 and TRBJ2-1): GAGVSQSPSNKVTEKGKDVELRCDPISGHTALYWYRQSLGQGLEFLIYFQGNSAPDKSGLPSDRFSAERTGGSVSTLTIQRTQQEDSAVYLCASSLGGPSGGQNEQFFGPGTRLTVL.

This clonotype was seen at least ten times. The chain recombines TRBV7-2 with TRBJ2-5; TRBD2 is a possible D gene (6 bases). Germline V gene sequence: CDR1 SGHTA, CDR2 FQGNSA. The CDR3 is 14 residues long. Trimming pared 5 bases from V and 1 base from J, leaving 11 bases between. The CDR3 loop reads CASSEGLIQETQYF. DNA for the CDR3: TGTGCCAGCAGCGAGGGACTTATCCAAGAGACCCAGTACTTC.

This clonotype was counted a few times. V is TRBV5-1 and J is TRBJ2-2, with unresolved D. Germline V gives CDR1 SGHRS, CDR2 YFSETQ. V lost 2 bases to trimming and J lost 6 bases, with 11 bases between them. The CDR3 is made up of 14 amino acids. CDR3 in amino acids: CASSFTPDSGELFF. Here the CDR3 DNA reads TGCGCCAGCAGCTTCACTCCAGACTCCGGGGAGCTGTTTTTT.

This clonotype was seen more than once but under ten times. The chain employs TRBV6-1 and TRBJ2-7, with D possibly matching TRBD1 (5 bases). Trimming stripped 0 bases from V and 2 bases from J, with 8 bases between. From germline, CDR1 is MNHNS and CDR2 SASEGT. This CDR3 region has 14 residues. CDR3 in DNA: TGTGCCAGCAGTGAAGCGACAGAGACCTACGAGCAGTACTTC. Protein sequence: CASSEATETYEQYF.

This clonotype was seen many times. V is TRBV7-9 and J is TRBJ2-7; tentatively, D is TRBD1 (5 bases). The V and J ends lost 4 bases and 0 bases respectively, with 10 bases between them. This CDR3 is 14 amino acids long. The V gene's germline CDR1 is SEHNR and CDR2 FQNEAQ (reference sequence). The CDR3 reads CASSSDTASYEQYF. CDR3 DNA: TGTGCCAGCAGCTCGGACACGGCCTCCTACGAGCAGTACTTC. Using reference TRBV7-9 and TRBJ2-7 for the parts outside the CDR3, the full variable domain is DTGVSQNPRHKITKRGQNVTFRCDPISEHNRLYWYRQTLGQGPEFLTYFQNEAQLEKSRLLSDRFSAERPKGSFSTLEIQRTEQGDSAMYLCASSSDTASYEQYFGPGTRLTVT.

With regard to this clonotype: Being one base from a much bigger clone, this may be a read error. The chain carries TRBV5-1 and TRBJ2-5; no clear D. The CDR3 contains 14 residues. Germline CDR1 and CDR2: SGHRS and YFSETQ. V lost 7 bases to trimming and J lost 5 bases, with 18 bases between them. The CDR3 region is CASVPTSGRETQYF. The DNA of the CDR3 is TGCGCCAGCGTACCCACATCAGGCAGGGAGACCCAGTACTTC.

The chain combines TRBV20-1 with TRBJ1-5; no definite D call. V gave up 3 bases and J gave up 2 bases, with 20 bases separating them. This CDR3 has 17 amino acids. Germline CDR1 reads DFQATT; CDR2 reads SNEGSKA (reference sequence). As DNA, the CDR3 is TGCAGTGCTAGCGGAGGAAGGCAGGCTTGGGGCAATCAGCCCCAGCATTTT. Translating it yields CSASGGRQAWGNQPQHF.

The chain joins TRBV5-1 to TRBJ2-7; D may match TRBD1 or TRBD2 (5 bases each). Germline CDR1 and CDR2: SGHRS and YFSETQ. V lost 6 bases to trimming and J lost 3 bases, with 13 bases between them. The length of the CDR3 is 13 residues. The CDR3 loop is CASMSGQSYEQYF. CDR3 DNA: TGCGCCAGCATGAGCGGACAAAGCTACGAGCAGTACTTC.